Sequencing of this T cell receptor (beta chain) was carried out in a study of blood T cell repertoires in COVID-19. About the study: COVID-19 samples from acute and convalescent phases originated in the United States, Italy and Spain. PBMCs, B-cell-depleted T cells, or T cells were the source of the cDNA or gDNA that made up the material.

TCRdb keeps only in-frame clones here, not all; method: immunoSEQ multiplex PCR. This table has fewer than 35,000 clones, less than 90% appearing once. This CDR3 spans 11 amino acids. The germline V gene encodes CDR1 DFQATT and CDR2 SNEGSKA (reference sequence). Trimming removed 6 bases from V and 5 bases from J; junction bases left unmatched: 3. This TCR was sampled from a man aged 65 to 85 with active COVID-19. The sequencing input was peripheral blood. V gene TRBV20-1 combines with J gene TRBJ2-7; 8 bases are shared with TRBD1. This CDR3 is CSARQGNEQYF. The CDR3 nucleotides read TGCAGTGCCCGACAGGGGAACGAGCAGTACTTC.